This TCR beta chain is from a study of vaccination and CD4 T cells after COVID-19. In the case of this clonotype: Its target is not known.

Treatment indicated: approximately 9-day PBMC culture with coronavirus spike peptide pools or control peptides (ViraFEST assay). There are 13 residues in the CDR3. Deletions cut 0 bases from V and 8 bases from J, with 10 bases between. CD4+ T cells that had been cultured provided DNA sequenced with the Oncomine TCR Beta short-read assay. MiXCR, run by TCRdb on the PCR reads, gives a single entry per CDR3 protein. The sample carries about 16,000 distinct CDR3 sequences, about 50% recorded once. The sequence derives from a human donor who had recovered from COVID-19. The sequenced sample consisted of CD4+ T cells from blood, cultured in vitro. This chain uses TRBV12-3 or TRBV12-4 with TRBJ2-5; no reliable D call. DNA for the CDR3: TGTGCCAGCAGTTTAGCCCTTGTCACTACCCAGTACTTC. Amino acid sequence: CASSLALVTTQYF.